These T cell receptor beta chains were read from a single sample in a study of CD8 T cells in ankylosing spondylitis. TCRdb reanalysed the 5' RACE reads using MiXCR and keeps one entry per CDR3 protein. The table lists about 540,000 distinct CDR3 sequences, 10% to 15% of them singletons. Sequencing was done on a sample of blood, either unsorted or a sorted T cell fraction (not recorded which). The origin of the receptors is a male donor with ankylosing spondylitis. Each CDR3 is given with its conserved first and last residue. D genes are given only for firm matches. Size is stated for part of the rows, as once, few or many counts, or as a class when the clone is expanded.

TRBJ2-7,-,TRBD2,TRBV27,TGTGCCAGCAGTTCGTCGACTAGCGGAGAACCTTACGAGCAGTACTTC,CASSSSTSGEPYEQYF
TRBJ1-2,many,-,TRBV12-3/TRBV12-4,TGTGCCAGCAGTTTCGAACGAAGTTATGGCTACACCTTC,CASSFERSYGYTF
TRBJ2-7,few,-,TRBV11-2,TGTGCCAGCAGCTTGCGCGGGGATTACGAGCAGTACTTC,CASSLRGDYEQYF
TRBJ2-1,-,TRBD2,TRBV4-2,TGTGCCAGCAGCATGACCGGGACTAGCGTCGACAATGAGCAGTTCTTC,CASSMTGTSVDNEQFF
TRBJ2-1,-,-,TRBV5-1,TGCGCCAGCAGAGAACTTTCGGGCTCCTACAATGAGCAGTTCTTC,CASRELSGSYNEQFF
TRBJ1-6,few,-,TRBV7-2,TGTGCCAGCAGCTCTGATAATTCACCCCTCCACTTT,CASSSDNSPLHF
TRBJ1-5,many,-,TRBV2,TGTGCCAGCAGTGTGAATGGGCCCAATCAGCCCCAGCATTTT,CASSVNGPNQPQHF
TRBJ2-3,-,-,TRBV10-3,TGTGCCATCAGTGAGTCCCGCCCAGATACGCAGTATTTT,CAISESRPDTQYF
TRBJ1-2,few,TRBD1,TRBV7-2,TGTGCCAGCAGCTGGGACAGGGGTAATGGCTACACCTTC,CASSWDRGNGYTF
TRBJ2-1,few,TRBD2,TRBV5-1,TGCGCCAGCAGCTTGGACCCGGGACTAGCGGGCTTCCTTCAAGGCTCCTACAATGAGCAGTTCTTC,CASSLDPGLAGFLQGSYNEQFF
TRBJ2-7,many,TRBD1,TRBV7-2,TGTGCCAGCAGCTTAAAGAGTGGGGACAGGGTAGAGCAGTACTTC,CASSLKSGDRVEQYF
TRBJ2-3,-,TRBD2,TRBV6-1,TGTGCCAGCAGTGCCCAGCGCGGGAGAATCACAGATACGCAGTATTTT,CASSAQRGRITDTQYF
TRBJ2-7,few,TRBD1,TRBV29-1,TGCAGCGTTTCAGGGGACAGGGGTTCTCGGGAGCAGTACTTC,CSVSGDRGSREQYF
TRBJ2-2,few,-,TRBV5-1,TGCGCCAGCAGCTTGGCCGAGGACTACGGGGAGCTGTTTTTT,CASSLAEDYGELFF
TRBJ1-1,-,-,TRBV5-4,TGTGCCAGCAGCTTGGGTAACGCGGTGAACACTGAAGCTTTCTTT,CASSLGNAVNTEAFF
TRBJ2-3,-,-,TRBV5-1,TGCGCCAGCAGCTTGAGGGGGGCACGGATTGCAGATACGCAGTATTTT,CASSLRGARIADTQYF
TRBJ2-1,-,TRBD2,TRBV3-1,TGTGCCAGCAGCCAAGTCCTCGGGAGGGCCGGCTCCTACAATGAGCAGTTCTTC,CASSQVLGRAGSYNEQFF
TRBJ2-1,-,TRBD1,TRBV3-1,TGTGCCAGCAGCCAAGTGGACAGGGAGCAGTTCTTC,CASSQVDREQFF
TRBJ2-7,few,-,TRBV5-1,TGCGCCAGCAGCGTGGGCAGTGGCTACGAGCAGTACTTC,CASSVGSGYEQYF
TRBJ2-5,many,-,TRBV12-3/TRBV12-4,TGTGCCAGCACCCTTTGGGGGAACCAAGAGACCCAGTACTTC,CASTLWGNQETQYF
TRBJ2-7,-,-,TRBV7-2,TGTGCCAGCAGCTTAGCGGCTGTGGGCGAGCAGTACTTC,CASSLAAVGEQYF
TRBJ2-7,-,-,TRBV12-3/TRBV12-4,TGTGCCAGCAGTCCCGGGGTGGGCGAGCAGTACTTC,CASSPGVGEQYF
TRBJ2-3,few,TRBD2,TRBV20-1,TGCAGTGCTAGCAGAGGTCTAGCGGGAGCAGATACGCAGTATTTT,CSASRGLAGADTQYF
TRBJ1-1,few,-,TRBV7-8,TGTGCCAGCAGCAAACCCTCTCCGGGGGACACTGAAGCTTTCTTT,CASSKPSPGDTEAFF
TRBJ2-1,-,TRBD2,TRBV7-2,TGTGCCAGCAGCTTTGGCAGTACTAGCGGGACAAATGAGCAGTTCTTC,CASSFGSTSGTNEQFF
TRBJ2-7,-,-,TRBV14,TGTGCCAGCAGTCGTCGTGGCACCTCCTACGAGCAGTACTTC,CASSRRGTSYEQYF
TRBJ2-4,-,-,TRBV3-1,TGTGCCAGCAGCCAAGGAAGGACGGGGTGGGGAAACATTCAGTACTTC,CASSQGRTGWGNIQYF
TRBJ2-7,many,TRBD1,TRBV12-3/TRBV12-4,TGTGCCAGCAGTTTAAATAACAGGGGGTACGAGCAGTACTTC,CASSLNNRGYEQYF
TRBJ1-1,-,-,TRBV20-1,TGCAGTGCACTTTCAACAGGGAACACTGAAGCTTTCTTT,CSALSTGNTEAFF
TRBJ2-2,few,-,TRBV5-4,TGTGCCAGCAGAGACCCGGGGCAGGGTAACACCGGGGAGCTGTTTTTT,CASRDPGQGNTGELFF
TRBJ2-3,many,-,TRBV5-1,TGCGCCAGCAGACCCGGTGAAGATACGCAGTATTTT,CASRPGEDTQYF
TRBJ1-1,-,-,TRBV6-1,TGTGCCAGCAGAGGGGCGTTGCACACTGAAGCTTTCTTT,CASRGALHTEAFF
TRBJ2-3,few,-,TRBV20-1,TGCAGTGGAGCTCGGGGGACAGATACGCAGTATTTT,CSGARGTDTQYF
TRBJ2-2,few,-,TRBV9,TGTGCCAGCAGCGTAGCGCGGCGGGAAAGCGGGGAGCTGTTTTTT,CASSVARRESGELFF
TRBJ2-1,many,-,TRBV6-6,TGTGCCAGCAGTTATTGGGGTAATGAGCAGTTCTTC,CASSYWGNEQFF
TRBJ1-6,-,-,TRBV7-9,TGTGCCAGCAGCTTAGCGGGGGCACAGGGCAGATCACCCCTCCACTTT,CASSLAGAQGRSPLHF
TRBJ1-2,few,TRBD1,TRBV5-1,TGCGCCAGCAGCCTACAGGGGGGCTATGGCTACACCTTC,CASSLQGGYGYTF
TRBJ1-1,many,-,TRBV5-1,TGCGCCAGCAGCTTGGTGGGCCTTAACACTGAAGCTTTCTTT,CASSLVGLNTEAFF
TRBJ1-6,few,TRBD1,TRBV25-1,TGTGCCAGTCATCAGGGGGCGGATTCACCCCTCCACTTT,CASHQGADSPLHF
TRBJ1-5,few,-,TRBV12-3/TRBV12-4,TGTGCCAGCAGTTTAGGCCTAACGGAGGCTGCCCAGCATTTT,CASSLGLTEAAQHF
TRBJ2-1,-,-,TRBV7-9,TGTGCCAGCCCCGACGACAATGAGCAGTTCTTC,CASPDDNEQFF
TRBJ1-1,-,-,TRBV7-8,TGTGCCAGCACCGAGGGTGCGCACACTGAAGCTTTCTTT,CASTEGAHTEAFF
TRBJ2-2,many,TRBD2,TRBV4-2,TGTGCCAGCAGCCAAGAATTGGGACTAGCGGATACCGGGGAGCTGTTTTTT,CASSQELGLADTGELFF
TRBJ1-5,few,-,TRBV19,TGTGCCAGTAGTATAGGGGCTCAGCCCCAGCATTTT,CASSIGAQPQHF
TRBJ2-6,few,-,TRBV12-3/TRBV12-4,TGTGCCAGCATTCACTCGGGGTCTGGGGCCAACGTCCTGACTTTC,CASIHSGSGANVLTF
TRBJ1-1,many,TRBD1,TRBV29-1,TGCAGCGCCAAAGGACAGGGATGGGCGAACACTGAAGCTTTCTTT,CSAKGQGWANTEAFF
TRBJ2-3,-,-,TRBV3-1,TGTGCCAGCAGCCGCACGCCGGTTAGCACAGATACGCAGTATTTT,CASSRTPVSTDTQYF
TRBJ2-1,-,-,TRBV28,TGTGCCAGCAACCTCTACAATGAGCAGTTCTTC,CASNLYNEQFF
TRBJ2-1,-,TRBD1,TRBV11-2,TGTGCCAGCAGCTTAGCGGGACAGGGCCCCAATGAGCAGTTCTTC,CASSLAGQGPNEQFF
TRBJ2-2,few,TRBD1,TRBV14,TGTGCCAGCAGCCAAGCGCGGGACAGGGTGCGCACCGGGGAGCTGTTTTTT,CASSQARDRVRTGELFF
TRBJ2-1,-,-,TRBV5-1,TGCGCCAGCAGCTTGCGGGACTACAATGAGCAGTTCTTC,CASSLRDYNEQFF
TRBJ2-2,once,TRBD1,TRBV7-9,TGTGCCAGCAGCTTACCGGGACAGATCAACACCGGGGAGCTGTTTTTT,CASSLPGQINTGELFF
TRBJ2-1,few,-,TRBV29-1,TGCAGCTCGAGGGGGACAGTCCTGGGCGGGGTACGGTACAATGAGCAGTTCTTC,CSSRGTVLGGVRYNEQFF